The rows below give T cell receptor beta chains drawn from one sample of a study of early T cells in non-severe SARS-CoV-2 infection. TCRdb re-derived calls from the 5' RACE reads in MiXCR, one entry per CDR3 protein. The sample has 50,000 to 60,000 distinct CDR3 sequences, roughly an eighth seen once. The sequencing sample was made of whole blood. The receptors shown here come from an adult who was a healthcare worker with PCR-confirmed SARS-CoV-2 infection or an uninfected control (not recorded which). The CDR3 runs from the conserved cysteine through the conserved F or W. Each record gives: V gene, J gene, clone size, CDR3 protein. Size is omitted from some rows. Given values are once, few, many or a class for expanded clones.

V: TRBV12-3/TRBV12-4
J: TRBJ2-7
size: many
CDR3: CASSSRQTGGGEQYF

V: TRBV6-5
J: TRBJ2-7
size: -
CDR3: CASSSPRAGVGYEQYF

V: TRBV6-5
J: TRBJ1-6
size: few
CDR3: CASSYTGGNSPLHF

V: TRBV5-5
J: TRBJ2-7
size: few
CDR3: CASSLGTGFTSYEQYF

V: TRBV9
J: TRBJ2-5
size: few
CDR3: CASSYGRGEETQYF

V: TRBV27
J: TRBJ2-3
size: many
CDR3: CASSNRPRDRVADTQYF

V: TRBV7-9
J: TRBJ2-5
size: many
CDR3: CASSPDWETQYF

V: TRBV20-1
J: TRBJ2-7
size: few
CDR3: CSAQGSFHEQYF

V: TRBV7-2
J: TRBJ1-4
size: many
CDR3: CASSFRSTNEKLFF

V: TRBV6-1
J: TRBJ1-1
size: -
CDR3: CAGSARTERKAFF

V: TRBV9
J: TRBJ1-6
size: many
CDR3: CASSVDPTGRNSPLHF

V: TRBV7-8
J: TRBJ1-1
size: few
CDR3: CASSLALASSGTEAFF

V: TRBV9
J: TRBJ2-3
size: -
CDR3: CASSVGFSPITDTQYF

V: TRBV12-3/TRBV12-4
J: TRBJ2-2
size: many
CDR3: CASSLRRVNTGELFF

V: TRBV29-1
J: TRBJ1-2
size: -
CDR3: CSVGSYGYTF

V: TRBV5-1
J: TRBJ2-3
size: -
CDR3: CASSPLLGVTTDTQYF

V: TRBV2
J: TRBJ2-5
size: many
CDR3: CASSLGILTTREETQYF

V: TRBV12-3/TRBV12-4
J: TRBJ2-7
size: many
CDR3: CASSNSYRGPEQYF

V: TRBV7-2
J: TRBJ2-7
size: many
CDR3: CASSVGGLGVREQYF

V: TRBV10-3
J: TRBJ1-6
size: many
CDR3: CAISGLRDSNSPLHF

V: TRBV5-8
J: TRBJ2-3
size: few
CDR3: CASSLQPGPDTQYF

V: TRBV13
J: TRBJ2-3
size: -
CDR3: CASSWGIHTDTQYF